The rows below give T cell receptor beta chains drawn from one sample of a study of PD-1 blockade in classical Hodgkin lymphoma. Using immunoSEQ multiplex PCR, the repertoire was profiled, and TCRdb retains in-frame clones only, with some absent. The sample has about 27,000 clones; over 60% are singletons. Specimen: peripheral blood mononuclear cells (PBMCs), collected before the fourth cycle of nivolumab. The receptors come from a human donor with classical Hodgkin lymphoma. CDR3s include the opening cysteine and the closing phenylalanine or tryptophan. The D gene is left open where the match is weak.

cdr3_aa d_call v_call
CASGRQMNTEAFF NA TRBV7-2
CASSLYRADVYTEAFF NA TRBV28
CASSYGEDTIYF NA TRBV6-6
CSVEDGRGARTFDEQFF TRBD2 TRBV29-1
CASSEESEQFF NA TRBV2
CASSPETSGRISNTGELFF TRBD2 TRBV19
CASSLVGKITSTDTQYF NA TRBV5-6
CASSVGNSGNTIYF NA TRBV9
CASSRGQGGSVTEAFF TRBD1 TRBV5-1
CASSLSGANVLTF NA TRBV28
CASSPQNYGYTF NA TRBV18
CASSRDRGSGETQYF TRBD1 TRBV7-9
CASSLGQAGVQETQYF NA TRBV13
CASSMADYGYTF NA TRBV19
CASSSSPAGSNTEAFF NA TRBV5-1
CASSQGTGSYNEQFF NA TRBV4-1
CASRMGIQVTEAFF NA TRBV27
CASSPYKVEGAFF NA TRBV7-9
CASSWGEGQRAFF NA TRBV5-5
CASSEMNRAETQYF NA TRBV6-1
CAISEGQGINEQYF TRBD1 TRBV6-5
CASSAPLGLARQETQYF TRBD2 TRBV9
CASSDSGLSSYEQYF NA TRBV6-5
CASSGSGTQGADTQYF NA TRBV9
CASKKRRQAIRGTEAFF NA TRBV19
CASSFSVGGGSWTQYF TRBD2 TRBV28
CASSPSWMNQPQHF NA TRBV2
CASSPRTSGRARTGELFF TRBD2 TRBV7-3
CASSPGGFTDTQYF NA TRBV19
CASSPGTGEVREQFF TRBD1 TRBV5-1
CPAGAKTNTGELFF NA TRBV27
CASSPRIRGGYGYTF NA TRBV28
CASSHDQALFGTDTQYF NA TRBV19
CASSLGQGARYTF TRBD1 TRBV5-6
CASSKQGREQYF NA TRBV28
CASFSGGLGETQYF NA TRBV5-1
CASSARTSGIYNEQFF TRBD2 TRBV6-1
CASKRDGTPGELFF NA TRBV27
CASTRGTVVSETQYF NA TRBV2
CASSLLGREGTAFF NA TRBV28
CASRGTGSDYGYTF TRBD1 TRBV19
CASSLPPGSRYNEQFF NA TRBV11-2
CASSIDGDGDEQYF NA TRBV19
CSAREQETQYF NA TRBV20-1